This TCR beta chain was found in a study of blood T cell repertoires in COVID-19. Study as a whole: In each case, the material was cDNA or gDNA derived from T cells, B-cell-depleted T cells, or PBMCs.

For this clone: Distinct nucleotide sequences in the sample also encode this CDR3.

Clones were read by immunoSEQ multiplex PCR, and TCRdb kept only the in-frame ones, dropping some. This table has about 150,000 clones, approximately 81% appearing once. With 2 bases removed from V and 5 bases from J, the gap between germline ends came to 13 bases. This CDR3 contains 14 residues. Germline lookup yields CDR1 SGHRS and CDR2 YFSETQ. The sequenced material came from peripheral blood. The V call is TRBV5-1, the J call TRBJ2-5, with TRBD1 as a possible D gene (6 bases). The sequence derives from a man aged 18 to 35 with active or convalescent COVID-19. In DNA form, the CDR3 reads TGCGCCAGCAGCTTCGGCCAGGGGCGCGAGACCCAGTACTTC. This codes for CASSFGQGRETQYF.